A single sample gave rise to the 8 T cell receptor beta chains below, sequenced in a study of blood T cell repertoires in COVID-19. Libraries were prepared by immunoSEQ multiplex PCR; TCRdb keeps only in-frame clonotypes and omits some of them. This sample carries 400,000 to 550,000 clones, 70% to 90% of them seen once, and the ten largest clones take under 2.5%. Sequenced input: PBMCs or T cells enriched from blood (not recorded which). The receptors come from a young woman with acute COVID-19.

V gene TRBV6-1 combines with J gene TRBJ1-4; D may be TRBD1 (5 bases). CDR3 length: 16 amino acids. Germline lookup yields CDR1 MNHNS and CDR2 SASEGT. V was trimmed by 3 bases and J by 4 bases, leaving 15 bases between them. The CDR3 sequence is CASSEGLPRNNEKLFF. Here the CDR3 DNA reads TGTGCCAGCAGTGAGGGACTCCCCCGGAATAATGAAAAACTGTTTTTT.

The V and J genes are TRBV5-4 and TRBJ2-3; a possible D gene is TRBD1 (6 bases). Germline V gene data show CDR1 as SGHNT and CDR2 as YYREEE (reference sequence). The CDR3 has 15 amino acids. V lost 0 bases and J lost 4, with 12 bases in between. Here the CDR3 reads CASSLGSRGSDTQYF. In DNA, the CDR3 is TGTGCCAGCAGCTTGGGATCCAGGGGTTCAGATACGCAGTATTTT.

About this clone itself: Within the sample, other DNA sequences also encode this same CDR3. The chain joins TRBV6-5 to TRBJ1-2; TRBD1 is a possible D gene (5 bases). This CDR3 contains 14 residues. CDR1 MNHEY and CDR2 SVGAGI come from the germline V gene. The ends were cut back, 0 bases at V and 3 bases at J, with 8 bases in the middle. CDR3 in DNA: TGTGCCAGCAGTTACTCCAGGGATTACTATGGCTACACCTTC. Protein: CASSYSRDYYGYTF.

The rearrangement joins TRBV18 to TRBJ2-2; D is unclear. In germline, CDR1 is KGHSH, CDR2 LQKENI. The CDR3 contains 12 residues. With 6 bases removed from V and 0 bases from J, the gap between germline ends came to 2 bases. The CDR3 DNA is TGTGCCAGCTCCACGAACACCGGGGAGCTGTTTTTT. It encodes CASSTNTGELFF.

The CDR3 reads CASRLGQGGNTGELFF. The CDR3 coding sequence is TGCGCCAGCAGACTTGGACAGGGTGGGAACACCGGGGAGCTGTTTTTT. The chain links TRBV5-1 to TRBJ2-2, with TRBD1 matching 8 bases. CDR3 length: 16 residues. With 5 bases clipped from V and 1 base from J, the junction kept 7 bases outside the gene matches. Germline CDR1 and CDR2: SGHRS and YFSETQ.

The V gene is TRBV6-5, the J gene TRBJ2-7; weak D call: TRBD1 (5 bases). Germline-derived CDR1 and CDR2 are MNHEY and SVGAGI. V lost 5 bases and J lost 2, with 10 bases in between. This CDR3 has 13 residues. CDR3 bases: TGTGCCAGCAGTCCAGACAGAGCCTACGAGCAGTACTTC. Amino acids: CASSPDRAYEQYF.

The chain carries TRBV9 and TRBJ2-5; 11 nucleotides match TRBD1. The CDR3 runs to 15 residues. The ends lost 0 bases at V and 4 bases at J; junction bases unmatched: 2. Per germline, CDR1 SGDLS and CDR2 YYNGEE. CDR3 protein: CASSVEGQGGETQYF. Here the CDR3 DNA reads TGTGCCAGCAGCGTAGAGGGACAGGGGGGAGAGACCCAGTACTTC. The full variable domain, completed using reference TRBV9 and TRBJ2-5, is DSGVTQTPKHLITATGQRVTLRCSPRSGDLSVYWYQQSLDQGLQFLIQYYNGEERAKGNILERFSAQQFPDLHSELNLSSLELGDSALYFCASSVEGQGGETQYFGPGTRLLVL.

V gene TRBV7-2 combines with J gene TRBJ2-5; D remains ambiguous. Germline assignment: CDR1 SGHTA and CDR2 FQGNSA. Trimming cost V 5 bases and J 5 bases, with 9 bases left between them. The CDR3 contains 12 residues. The CDR3, as DNA: TGTGCCAGCAGCGCGGTCGTTGAGACCCAGTACTTC. This gives the protein CASSAVVETQYF.